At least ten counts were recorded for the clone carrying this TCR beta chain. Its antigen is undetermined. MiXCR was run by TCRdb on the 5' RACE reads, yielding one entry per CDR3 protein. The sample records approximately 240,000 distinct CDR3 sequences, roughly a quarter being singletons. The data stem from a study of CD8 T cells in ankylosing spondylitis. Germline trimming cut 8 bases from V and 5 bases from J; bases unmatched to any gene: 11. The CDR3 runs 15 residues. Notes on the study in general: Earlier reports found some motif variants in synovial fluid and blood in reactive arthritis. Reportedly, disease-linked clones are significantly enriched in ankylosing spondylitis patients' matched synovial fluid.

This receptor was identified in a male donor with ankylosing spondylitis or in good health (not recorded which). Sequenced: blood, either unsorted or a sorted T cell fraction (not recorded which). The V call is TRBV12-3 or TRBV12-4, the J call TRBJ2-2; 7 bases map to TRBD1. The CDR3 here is CASGLGQLLTGELFF. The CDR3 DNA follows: TGTGCCAGCGGACTGGGACAGTTACTTACCGGGGAGCTGTTTTTT.